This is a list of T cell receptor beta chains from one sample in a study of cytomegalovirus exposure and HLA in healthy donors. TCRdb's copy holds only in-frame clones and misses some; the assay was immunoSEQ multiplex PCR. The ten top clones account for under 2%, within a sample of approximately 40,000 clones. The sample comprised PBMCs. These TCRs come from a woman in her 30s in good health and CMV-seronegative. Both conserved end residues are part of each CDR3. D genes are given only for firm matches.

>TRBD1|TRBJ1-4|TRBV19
TGTGCCAGTATCCCAGGGACAGGTACCTATAATGAAAAACTGTTTTTT
CASIPGTGTYNEKLFF
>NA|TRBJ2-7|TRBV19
TGTGCCAGTAGTGAAGCCGACAGTTTAGAGCAGTACTTC
CASSEADSLEQYF
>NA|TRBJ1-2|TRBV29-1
TGCAGCTTGGGACAACAGGATGGCTACACCTTC
CSLGQQDGYTF
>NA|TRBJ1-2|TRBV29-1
TGCAGCGTTGATCAGGCTGTCTATGGCTACACCTTC
CSVDQAVYGYTF
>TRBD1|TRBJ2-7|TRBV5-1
TGCGCCAGCAGCGGGGGGACAGGGCCCTACGAGCAGTACTTC
CASSGGTGPYEQYF
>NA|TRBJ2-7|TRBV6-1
TGTGCCAGCAGTGACCCGGGGAGAGAGTTAAGGTTCGAGCAGTACTTC
CASSDPGRELRFEQYF
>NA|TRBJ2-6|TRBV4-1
TGCGCCAGCAGCCGGGCAGGAACTCCTGGGGCCAACGTCCTGACTTTC
CASSRAGTPGANVLTF
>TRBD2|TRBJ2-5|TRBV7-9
TGTGCCAGCAGCTTAGGAGCGGGACTCCAAGAGACCCAGTACTTC
CASSLGAGLQETQYF
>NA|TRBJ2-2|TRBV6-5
TGTGCCAGCAGTTACTCACAGGGGAACACCGGGGAGCTGTTTTTT
CASSYSQGNTGELFF
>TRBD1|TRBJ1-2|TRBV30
TGTGCCTGGACCAGACAGGGGGTGGGCTATGGCTACACCTTC
CAWTRQGVGYGYTF
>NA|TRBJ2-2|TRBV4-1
TGCGCCAGCAGCCAAGACCCAAGACATGACGGGGAGCTGTTTTTT
CASSQDPRHDGELFF
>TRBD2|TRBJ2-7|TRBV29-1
TGCAGCGTGGGTTTGTTAGCGGGAGATCGAGAGCAGTACTTC
CSVGLLAGDREQYF
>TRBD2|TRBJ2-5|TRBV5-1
TGCGCCAGCCGACCGGGGGGGGGCCAAGAGACCCAGTACTTC
CASRPGGGQETQYF
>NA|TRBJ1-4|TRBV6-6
TGTGCCAGCAGTTATACCAGGGCGGCGGAAAAACTGTTTTTT
CASSYTRAAEKLFF
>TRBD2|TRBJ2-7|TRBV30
TGTGCCTGGAGTACCCAACCGACTAGCTCCGAGCAGTACTTC
CAWSTQPTSSEQYF
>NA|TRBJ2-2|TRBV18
TGTGCCAGCTCACCAGTTGGGATTAGCGGACGATCCACCGGGGAGCTGTTTTTT
CASSPVGISGRSTGELFF
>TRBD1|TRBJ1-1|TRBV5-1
TGCGCCAGCAGGACCCTGACAGGGGCCAACACTGAAGCTTTCTTT
CASRTLTGANTEAFF
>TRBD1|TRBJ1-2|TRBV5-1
TGCGCCAGCAGCTCGGGACGACCGGGACAGGGAGGTGGCTACACCTTC
CASSSGRPGQGGGYTF
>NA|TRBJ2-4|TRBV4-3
TGCGCCAGCAGCCAAGATATGGACGGGGACATTCAGTACTTC
CASSQDMDGDIQYF
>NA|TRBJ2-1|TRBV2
TGTGCCAGCAGTGGGTCACCTAGCGCGAGCTCCTACAATGAGCAGTTCTTC
CASSGSPSASSYNEQFF
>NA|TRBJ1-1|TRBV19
TGTGCCAGTACCGAGGTTTCGCAGGGGCAACTTGTGGGGAACACTGAAGCTTTCTTT
CASTEVSQGQLVGNTEAFF
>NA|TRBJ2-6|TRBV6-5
TGTGCCAGCAGTTACTCGCAGGATGGGGCCAACGTCCTGACTTTC
CASSYSQDGANVLTF
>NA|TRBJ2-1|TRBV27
TGTGCCAGCAGTGTGACAGGATCCTACAATGAGCAGTTCTTC
CASSVTGSYNEQFF
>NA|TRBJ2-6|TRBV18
TGTGCCAGCTCACCAGGTTGGAACAGGTCCCCCTCTGGGGCCAACGTCCTGACTTTC
CASSPGWNRSPSGANVLTF
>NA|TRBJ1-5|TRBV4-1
TGCGCCAGCAGTCGAACAGATTATAGCAATCAGCCCCAGCATTTT
CASSRTDYSNQPQHF
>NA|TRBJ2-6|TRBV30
TGTGCCTGGAGTGACGGTGAAGGTCGGGGGGGGGCCAACGTCCTGACTTTC
CAWSDGEGRGGANVLTF
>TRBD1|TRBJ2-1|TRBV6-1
TGTGCCAGCACTTCTGACAGACAGGGTTACAATGAGCAGTTCTTC
CASTSDRQGYNEQFF
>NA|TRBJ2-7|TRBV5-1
TGCGCCAGCAGCTTGGGCGTAGGGGCCTACGAGCAGTACTTC
CASSLGVGAYEQYF
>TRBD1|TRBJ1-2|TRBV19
TGTGCCAGTAGCCGACAGGGAGCATCCTATGGCTACACCTTC
CASSRQGASYGYTF
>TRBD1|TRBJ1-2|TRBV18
TGTGCCAGCTCACCAGGGACAGGAAATAACTATGGCTACACCTTC
CASSPGTGNNYGYTF
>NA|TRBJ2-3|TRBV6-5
TGTGCCAGCAGTTACGGGAGGTTCACAGATACGCAGTATTTT
CASSYGRFTDTQYF
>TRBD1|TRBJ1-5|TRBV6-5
TGTGCCAGCAGTATAGGACAGGGATATCAGCCCCAGCATTTT
CASSIGQGYQPQHF
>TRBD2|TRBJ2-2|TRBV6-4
TGTGCCAGCAGCGGGAGGGCCGAGAGTGACACCGGGGAGCTGTTTTTT
CASSGRAESDTGELFF
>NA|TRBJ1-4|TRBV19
TGTGCCAGTAGTCATGCAGGGTTTGCAACTAATGAAAAACTGTTTTTT
CASSHAGFATNEKLFF
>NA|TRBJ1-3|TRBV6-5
TGTGCCAGCAGGTCCGGGGGTAAGGCAGTCAACACCATATATTTT
CASRSGGKAVNTIYF
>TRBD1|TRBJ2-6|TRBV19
TGTGCCAGTAGTATGAGAGGGGGCGGCTCTGGGGCCAACGTCCTGACTTTC
CASSMRGGGSGANVLTF
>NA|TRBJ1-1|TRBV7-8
TGTGCCAGCAGCCTTAAGCGCACCCCCGGTTGGGCTTTCTTT
CASSLKRTPGWAFF
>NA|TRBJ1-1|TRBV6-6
TGTGCCAGCAACGGGGGGGCCACTGAAGCTTTCTTT
CASNGGATEAFF
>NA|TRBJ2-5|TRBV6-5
TGTGCCAGCAGTTACTCTTGGGGGAGGAGTGAGACCCAGTACTTC
CASSYSWGRSETQYF
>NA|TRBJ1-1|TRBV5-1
TGCGCCAGCAGCTTGGGGGCAGGTGGTGAAGCTTTCTTT
CASSLGAGGEAFF
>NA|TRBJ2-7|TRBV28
TGTGCCAGCGTAGGGAAGGGGGCCTACGAGCAGTACTTC
CASVGKGAYEQYF
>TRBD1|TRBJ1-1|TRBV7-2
TGTGCCAGCAGCCGCAGACAGGGCGGCACTGAAGCTTTCTTT
CASSRRQGGTEAFF
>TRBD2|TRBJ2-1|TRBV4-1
TGCGCCAGCAGCCATGGGACTAGCGGGAGGGGGTATGAGCAGTTCTTC
CASSHGTSGRGYEQFF
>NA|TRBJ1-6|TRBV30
TGTGCCTGGAGTTTCGTGAATTCACCCCTCCACTTT
CAWSFVNSPLHF
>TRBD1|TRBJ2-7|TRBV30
TGTGCCTGGAGGGCTCGTTCTGGGACAGGGGTGGTCGAGCAGTACTTC
CAWRARSGTGVVEQYF
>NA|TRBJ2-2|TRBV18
TGTGCCAGCTCTCCCGGACAGTTACAGAACACCGGGGAGCTGTTTTTT
CASSPGQLQNTGELFF
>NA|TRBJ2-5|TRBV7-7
TGTGCTAGCAGCTCTGGGGGCAGGGGATTGGAGACCCAGTACTTC
CASSSGGRGLETQYF
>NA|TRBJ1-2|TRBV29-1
TGCAGCGTTGAAGAATTTGGCAGTCTCTATGGCTACACCTTC
CSVEEFGSLYGYTF
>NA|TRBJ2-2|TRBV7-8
TGTGCCAGCACCGACGACAGGTCCACCGGGGAGCTGTTTTTT
CASTDDRSTGELFF
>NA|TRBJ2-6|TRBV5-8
TGTGCCAGCAGTCCGGGACATCAAAGCTCTGGGGCCAACGTCCTGACTTTC
CASSPGHQSSGANVLTF
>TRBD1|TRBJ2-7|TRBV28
TGTGCCAGCAGTTTAGGGACAGGGGCCCCCTACGAGCAGTACTTC
CASSLGTGAPYEQYF
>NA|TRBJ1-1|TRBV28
TGTGCCAGCAGGTCGGTCAACACTGAAGCTTTCTTT
CASRSVNTEAFF
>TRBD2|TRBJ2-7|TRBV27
TGTGCCAGCAGTCTCATAGGGCGGGAGTACGAGCAGTACTTC
CASSLIGREYEQYF
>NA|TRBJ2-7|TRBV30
TGTGCCTGGAGTGTACGGGGGGCCCCCTACGAGCAGTACTTC
CAWSVRGAPYEQYF
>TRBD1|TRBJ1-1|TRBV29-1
TGCAGCGTTAAGGACAGGAGAAGCGCTGAAGCTTTCTTT
CSVKDRRSAEAFF
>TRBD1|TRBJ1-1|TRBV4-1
TGCGCCAGCAGCCTCCAAACAGGGGACACTGAAGCTTTCTTT
CASSLQTGDTEAFF
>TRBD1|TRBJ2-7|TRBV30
TGTGCCTGGAGTGGGGACAGGGGGAAAGGGAGGTTCTACGAGCAGTACTTC
CAWSGDRGKGRFYEQYF